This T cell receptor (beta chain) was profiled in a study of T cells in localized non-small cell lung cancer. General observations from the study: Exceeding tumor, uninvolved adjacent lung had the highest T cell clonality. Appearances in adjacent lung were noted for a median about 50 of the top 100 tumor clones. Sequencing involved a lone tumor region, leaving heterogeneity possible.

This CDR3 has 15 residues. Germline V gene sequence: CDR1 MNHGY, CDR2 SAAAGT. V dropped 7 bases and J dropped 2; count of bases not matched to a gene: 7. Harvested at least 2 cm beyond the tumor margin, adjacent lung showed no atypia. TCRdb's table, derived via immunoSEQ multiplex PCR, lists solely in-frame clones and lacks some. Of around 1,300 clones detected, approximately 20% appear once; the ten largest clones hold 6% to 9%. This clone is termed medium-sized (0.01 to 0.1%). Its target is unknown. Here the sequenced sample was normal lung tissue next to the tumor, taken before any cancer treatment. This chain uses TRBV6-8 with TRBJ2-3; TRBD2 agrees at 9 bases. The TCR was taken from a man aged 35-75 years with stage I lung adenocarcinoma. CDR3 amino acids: CASTGLARYTDTQYF. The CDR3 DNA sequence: TGTGCCAGCACCGGACTAGCGAGATACACAGATACGCAGTATTTT.